This is a list of T cell receptor beta chains from one sample in a study of blood T cell repertoires in COVID-19. The data were produced by immunoSEQ multiplex PCR, yet TCRdb's version contains in-frame clones alone and is incomplete. The data show about 60,000 clones, around 80% seen once. The sequenced sample consisted of peripheral blood. These receptors came from a man aged 60 to 69 with acute or convalescent COVID-19. The CDR3 runs from the conserved cysteine through the conserved F or W. A D gene is named only where the DNA matches it firmly. Size values are once, few and many counts, or a class for expanded clones, and some rows have none.

TRBJ2-3 | TRBD1 | TRBV6-2/TRBV6-3 | - | CASSYLGQRTDTQYF | TGTGCCAGCAGTTACTTGGGACAGCGCACAGATACGCAGTATTTT
TRBJ2-2 | - | TRBV19 | once | CATLIEAGAGELFF | TGTGCCACCCTTATAGAGGCAGGGGCCGGGGAGCTGTTTTTT
TRBJ2-5 | - | TRBV18 | - | CASSPRGSGETQYF | TGTGCCAGCTCACCAAGGGGGAGTGGAGAGACCCAGTACTTC
TRBJ1-3 | - | TRBV5-1 | - | CASSPEPSYSGNTIYF | TGCGCCAGCAGCCCCGAGCCGAGCTACTCTGGAAACACCATATATTTT
TRBJ2-5 | TRBD1 | TRBV2 | once | CASSESGDSYQETQYF | TGTGCCAGCAGTGAATCCGGGGACAGCTACCAAGAGACCCAGTACTTC
TRBJ2-3 | - | TRBV30 | - | CAWSFPNGDTQYF | TGTGCCTGGAGTTTTCCAAACGGAGATACGCAGTATTTT
TRBJ2-1 | TRBD1 | TRBV28 | - | CASTGQGASGGRDEQFF | TGTGCCAGCACCGGACAGGGGGCAAGCGGGGGGCGCGATGAGCAGTTCTTC
TRBJ1-1 | - | TRBV28 | - | CASLVPPNTEAFF | TGTGCCAGCCTAGTCCCTCCAAACACTGAAGCTTTCTTT
TRBJ2-2 | TRBD1 | TRBV5-8 | - | CASSSDRSLNTGELFF | TGTGCCAGCAGCTCGGACAGGTCCCTGAACACCGGGGAGCTGTTTTTT
TRBJ2-5 | - | TRBV4-1 | - | CASSQSRGSQETQYF | TGCGCCAGCAGCCAAAGCCGCGGCAGCCAAGAGACCCAGTACTTC
TRBJ1-2 | TRBD1 | TRBV5-1 | - | CASSLAQTGNGYTF | TGCGCCAGCAGCTTGGCCCAGACAGGGAATGGCTACACCTTC
TRBJ1-2 | - | TRBV11-2 | - | CASSLSPIVGGTF | TGTGCCAGCAGCTTAAGTCCCATTGTAGGCGGGACCTTC
TRBJ1-2 | - | TRBV28 | - | CASIRGGDTYGYTF | TGTGCCAGCATTAGGGGGGGGGACACGTATGGCTACACCTTC
TRBJ1-1 | - | TRBV19 | - | CASSRGGLNTEAFF | TGTGCCAGTAGTAGGGGGGGTCTGAACACTGAAGCTTTCTTT
TRBJ1-2 | - | TRBV28 | - | CASRIPQGYYGYTF | TGTGCCAGCAGGATACCACAGGGATACTATGGCTACACCTTC
TRBJ2-1 | TRBD2 | TRBV5-1 | few | CASSLKPPGLAGGQKGNEQFF | TGCGCCAGCAGCTTAAAACCACCGGGACTAGCGGGGGGGCAGAAGGGCAATGAGCAGTTCTTC
TRBJ2-5 | TRBD2 | TRBV27 | - | CASSLRTSGGEETQYF | TGTGCCAGCAGTTTACGGACTAGCGGGGGGGAAGAGACCCAGTACTTC
TRBJ1-1 | - | TRBV7-9 | - | CASSSLGLEAFF | TGTGCCAGCAGCTCCCTGGGACTAGAAGCTTTCTTT
TRBJ2-5 | - | TRBV30 | - | CAWSVLRETQYF | TGTGCCTGGAGTGTACTGAGAGAGACCCAGTACTTC
TRBJ1-2 | TRBD1 | TRBV6-6 | - | CASSFGQGGYGYTF | TGTGCCAGCAGCTTTGGACAGGGTGGCTATGGCTACACCTTC
TRBJ2-1 | TRBD2 | TRBV9 | - | CASSVGGTSGNNEQFF | TGTGCCAGCAGCGTAGGAGGGACTAGCGGTAACAATGAGCAGTTCTTC
TRBJ1-1 | - | TRBV28 | once | CASSGTEQAFF | TGTGCCAGCAGTGGAACAGAACAAGCTTTCTTT
TRBJ2-1 | - | TRBV2 | once | CASSKLSTGYNEQFF | TGTGCCAGCAGCAAGCTCTCTACAGGGTACAATGAGCAGTTCTTC
TRBJ2-7 | TRBD1 | TRBV28 | - | CASKGAPYYEQYF | TGTGCCAGCAAGGGGGCCCCCTACTACGAGCAGTACTTC
TRBJ1-1 | - | TRBV5-5 | - | CASSTRALNTEAFF | TGTGCCAGCAGCACCAGGGCCCTGAACACTGAAGCTTTCTTT
TRBJ2-7 | TRBD2 | TRBV10-3 | - | CAISHPGTSYEQYF | TGTGCCATCAGCCACCCCGGGACTAGCTACGAGCAGTACTTC
TRBJ2-2 | TRBD2 | TRBV5-1 | - | CASSAREGTGELFF | TGCGCCAGCAGTGCCCGGGAGGGGACCGGGGAGCTGTTTTTT
TRBJ1-1 | - | TRBV27 | - | CASSRGAEAFF | TGTGCCAGCAGTCGGGGGGCTGAAGCTTTCTTT
TRBJ2-7 | TRBD1 | TRBV9 | few | CASSVEDRGSYEQYF | TGTGCCAGCAGCGTAGAGGACAGGGGATCCTACGAGCAGTACTTC
TRBJ2-3 | TRBD1 | TRBV18 | - | CASSGQGQPLTDTQYF | TGTGCCAGCTCTGGGCAGGGACAGCCGTTGACAGATACGCAGTATTTT
TRBJ1-2 | TRBD1 | TRBV10-2 | medium-sized | CASSGTEHNYGYTF | TGCGCCAGCTCTGGGACAGAGCACAACTATGGCTACACCTTC
TRBJ2-2 | - | TRBV21-1 | - | CASSQTTCGLANTGELFF | TGTGCCAGCAGCCAAACGACCTGCGGGTTAGCGAACACCGGGGAGCTGTTTTTT
TRBJ1-5 | - | TRBV6-5 | - | CASSYSEGYQPQHF | TGTGCCAGCAGTTACTCAGAGGGATATCAGCCCCAGCATTTT
TRBJ1-5 | - | TRBV4-2 | - | CASSQDAAGGASNQPQHF | TGTGCCAGCAGCCAAGATGCGGCGGGGGGGGCAAGCAATCAGCCCCAGCATTTT
TRBJ2-7 | - | TRBV7-9 | - | CASSASVGGARDYEQYF | TGTGCCAGCAGCGCATCGGTGGGGGGGGCGCGGGACTACGAGCAGTACTTC
TRBJ2-5 | TRBD2 | TRBV10-3 | - | CAISEGGAGGPETQYF | TGTGCCATCAGTGAGGGGGGAGCGGGGGGTCCAGAGACCCAGTACTTC
TRBJ2-3 | TRBD2 | TRBV6-4 | - | CASSLVAGGSDTQYF | TGTGCCAGCAGTCTGGTAGCGGGGGGGTCAGATACGCAGTATTTT
TRBJ2-3 | - | TRBV27 | once | CATSPLGRPSTDTQYF | TGTGCCACCAGTCCTCTGGGCAGACCTAGCACAGATACGCAGTATTTT
TRBJ2-2 | - | TRBV9 | - | CASSAGSINTGELFF | TGTGCCAGCAGCGCCGGGTCAATAAACACCGGGGAGCTGTTTTTT
TRBJ1-6 | - | TRBV7-2 | - | CASSFGGGLNSPLHF | TGTGCCAGCAGCTTCGGTGGCGGTCTAAATTCACCCCTCCACTTT